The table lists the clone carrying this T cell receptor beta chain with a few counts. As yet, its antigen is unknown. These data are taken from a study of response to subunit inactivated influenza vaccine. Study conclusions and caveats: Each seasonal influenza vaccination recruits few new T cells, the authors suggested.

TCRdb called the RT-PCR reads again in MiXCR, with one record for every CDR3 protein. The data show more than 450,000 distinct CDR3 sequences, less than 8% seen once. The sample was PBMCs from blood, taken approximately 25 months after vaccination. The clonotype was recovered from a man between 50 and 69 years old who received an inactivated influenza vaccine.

As DNA, the CDR3 is TGTGCCGTCACAGGGGGCAATGGAAACACCATATATTTT. This encodes CAVTGGNGNTIYF. The V gene is TRBV10-3, the J gene TRBJ1-3; 9 bases agree with TRBD1. Germline values: CDR1 ENHRY, CDR2 SYGVKD. J was trimmed by 3 bases and V by 11 bases; bases with no gene match: 5. The CDR3 covers 13 residues.